These 8 T cell receptor beta chains came from one sample sequenced in a study of T-cell reconstitution after alpha-beta-depleted transplantation in children. A TCRbeta library incorporating unique molecular identifiers was prepared. TCRdb called the PCR reads again in MiXCR, with one record for every CDR3 protein. The sample has about 980,000 distinct CDR3 sequences, 25% to 35% seen once. Sample: PBMCs, mostly from graft donor cells, taken 360 days after TCRalphabeta/CD19-depleted stem cell transplant. These receptors all stem from a boy in the first two years of life who had a stem cell transplant for SCID, so the T cells may come from the graft donor.

The chain combines TRBV7-2 with TRBJ2-5; 9 bases agree with TRBD2. The CDR3 has 13 amino acids. The trim removed 7 bases at V and 3 bases at J, leaving 3 bases unmatched. Germline CDR1 reads SGHTA; CDR2 reads FQGNSA. CDR3 amino acids: CASNERGEETQYF. The CDR3 nucleotides read TGTGCCAGCAACGAGCGGGGGGAAGAGACCCAGTACTTC.

This clonotype was recorded once. The rearrangement links TRBV4-2 to TRBJ2-5, with TRBD2 matching over 8 bases. Trimming cost V 0 bases and J 2 bases; bases outside gene matches: 5. This CDR3 comprises 16 residues. In germline, CDR1 is LGHNA, CDR2 YNFKEQ. The CDR3 sequence is CASSQELAVGQETQYF. The CDR3 DNA follows: TGTGCCAGCAGCCAAGAACTAGCGGTGGGACAAGAGACCCAGTACTTC.

This rearrangement joins TRBV6-5 to TRBJ2-1; 7 positions match TRBD1. Germline CDR1 and CDR2: MNHEY and SVGAGI. The CDR3 covers 15 residues. The V segment lost 1 base and the J segment 4 bases; nucleotides outside the gene matches: 4. CDR3 protein: CASSYLGQSYNEQFF. Written as DNA, the CDR3 is TGTGCCAGCAGTTACTTGGGACAGAGTTACAATGAGCAGTTCTTC.

This clonotype was counted between two and nine times. In DNA, the CDR3 is TGCAGTGCACCTGGGCAGGGGCCGCAGGATACGCAGTATTTT. This translates into CSAPGQGPQDTQYF. V usage is TRBV20-1 and J usage is TRBJ2-3, with a tentative D call TRBD1 (6 bases). The germline V gene encodes CDR1 DFQATT and CDR2 SNEGSKA (reference sequence). This CDR3 is built from 14 residues. With 6 bases removed from V and 6 bases from J, the gap between germline ends came to 19 bases.

This clonotype turned up a few times. The genes are TRBV12-3 or TRBV12-4 and TRBJ2-5; 8 bases match TRBD1. The V segment lost 5 bases and the J segment 3 bases; nucleotides outside the gene matches: 14. The CDR3 contains 17 residues. CDR3 coding DNA: TGTGCCAGCAGTCTCCGCGGGACAGGAGGAATTGAAGAGACCCAGTACTTC. Amino acid sequence: CASSLRGTGGIEETQYF.

This chain uses TRBV6-5 with TRBJ1-6, with D uncertain. CDR3 size: 12 residues. CDR1 and CDR2 from the germline V gene are MNHEY and SVGAGI. V lost 6 bases to trimming and J lost 9 bases, with 9 bases between them. The chain's CDR3 is CASSFHGSPLHF. Here the CDR3 DNA reads TGTGCCAGCAGCTTTCACGGTTCACCCCTCCACTTT.

The chain carries TRBV20-1 and TRBJ2-3; 10 bases are a match to TRBD2. Germline CDR1 reads DFQATT; CDR2 reads SNEGSKA (reference sequence). This CDR3 is 15 amino acids long. J was trimmed by 2 bases and V by 2 bases; bases with no gene match: 4. Here the CDR3 reads CSARRGLANTDTQYF. The CDR3 DNA sequence: TGCAGTGCTAGACGGGGACTAGCGAACACAGATACGCAGTATTTT.

This clonotype was seen only a few times. The chain joins TRBV7-9 to TRBJ2-2; 7 positions agree with TRBD1. V lost 8 bases and J lost 4; bases outside the gene matches: 13. Germline V gene sequence: CDR1 SEHNR, CDR2 FQNEAQ (reference sequence). The CDR3 has 16 residues. This CDR3 reads CASAESGQTRTGELFF. The CDR3 DNA is TGTGCCAGCGCTGAGTCGGGACAGACTCGCACCGGGGAGCTGTTTTTT.